The clone carrying this TCR beta chain showed up just a few times. The target antigen is unknown. TCRdb called the 5' RACE reads again in MiXCR, with one record for every CDR3 protein. The sample lists about 560,000 distinct CDR3 sequences, less than 25% occurring once. The V gene lost 3 bases and the J gene lost 10 bases, with 12 bases spanning the gap. In germline, CDR1 is KGHDR, CDR2 SFDVKD. This CDR3 has 13 amino acids. The sample is drawn from a study of T-cell memory formation after mild COVID-19. As for the study in general: Among the donors, TCR clusters were largely specific to each donor. Study-level points and caveats: Pre-infection memory held some responding clones, suggesting pre-existing cross-reactive T cells responded. Clones that got smaller from day 15 to 85 had even CD4/CD8, while clones growing later tipped toward CD4+.

The V call is TRBV24-1, the J call TRBJ2-1; D not certain. The sample consisted of PBMCs or a T cell subset sorted from them (not recorded which). This receptor was identified in an adult woman who had mild COVID-19 (a few samples of this study predate the infection). Cell type and time point are not known. The CDR3 loop is CATSDKAAAEQFF. CDR3 sequence (DNA): TGTGCCACCAGTGATAAAGCCGCTGCCGAGCAGTTCTTC.